Shown below are 18 T cell receptor beta chains from a single sample sequenced in a study of cytomegalovirus exposure and HLA in healthy donors. Primers included in the PCR were 60 Vbeta and 13 Jbeta primers. Sequenced by immunoSEQ multiplex PCR; TCRdb stores in-frame clones only, minus some. Of around 130,000 clones listed, around 8.5% were seen once; the top ten hold approximately 5%. Sequencing used PBMCs. These receptors originate from a man in his forties or fifties in good health and CMV-seronegative.

The sample holds a few counts of this clone. This chain joins TRBV9 and TRBJ2-1, with D unclear. In germline, CDR1 is SGDLS, CDR2 YYNGEE. The CDR3 extends over 13 amino acids. The V end lost 3 bases, the J end lost 6 bases, and 10 bases lay between the germline ends. The CDR3 DNA reads as TGTGCCAGCAGCGCCCGACTCACCAATGAGCAGTTCTTC. Translated, it gives CASSARLTNEQFF.

In this sample, this clone turned up a few times. The genes are TRBV7-8 and TRBJ1-6; unclear D gene. The V gene's germline CDR1 is SGHVS and CDR2 FQNEAQ. Trimming pared 1 base from V and 6 bases from J, leaving 7 bases between. This CDR3 is built from 14 residues. CDR3 DNA sequence: TGTGCCAGCAGCTTAGGGCCCTTTAATTCACCCCTCCACTTT. Its protein is CASSLGPFNSPLHF.

The rearrangement links TRBV14 to TRBJ1-6; 8 nucleotides match TRBD1. The CDR3 contains 14 residues. Germline V gene lookup returns CDR1 SGHDN and CDR2 FVKESK. With V trimmed by 4 bases and J by 7 bases, 3 bases remained unmatched. The CDR3 sequence is CASSRGQGNSPLHF. The CDR3, as DNA: TGTGCCAGCAGCCGAGGACAGGGAAATTCACCCCTCCACTTT.

This clone came up a few times. The CDR3 nucleotides read TGTGCCAGCAGCGTAGGACTAGCGGGCTCCTACGAGCAGTACTTC. Residues: CASSVGLAGSYEQYF. This chain joins TRBV9 and TRBJ2-7, with 10 bases fitting TRBD2. V gave up 0 bases and J gave up 0 bases; unmatched junction bases: 0. Germline assignment: CDR1 SGDLS and CDR2 YYNGEE. This CDR3 region has 15 residues.

In this sample, this clone turned up a few times. The V and J genes are TRBV14 and TRBJ2-7, with 9 nucleotides matching TRBD1. CDR1 SGHDN and CDR2 FVKESK come from the germline V gene. The CDR3 is 15 residues long. Trimming took 4 bases from V and 0 from J; bases not matched to a gene: 4. The CDR3 DNA follows: TGTGCCAGCAGCCGCGGACAGGGGTCCTCCTACGAGCAGTACTTC. The encoded protein is CASSRGQGSSYEQYF.

This clone came up a few times. The J gene is TRBJ1-5, the V gene TRBV6-6; tentative D call: TRBD1 (5 bases). CDR1 and CDR2 (germline): MNHNY, SVGAGI (reference sequence). The CDR3 length is 16 residues. V lost 6 bases to trimming and J lost 1 base, with 16 bases between them. DNA of the CDR3: TGTGCCAGCAGACCCGGAGGGAAGGGGAGCAATCAGCCCCAGCATTTT. Translated: CASRPGGKGSNQPQHF.

V gene TRBV7-2 combines with J gene TRBJ2-7; D not resolved. With 1 base removed from V and 7 bases from J, the gap between germline ends came to 11 bases. Germline CDR1 is SGHTA and CDR2 is FQGNSA. This CDR3 comprises 13 residues. The CDR3 reads CASSLGLLGEQYF. In nucleotides, the CDR3 is TGTGCCAGCAGCTTAGGTCTACTCGGTGAGCAGTACTTC.

The J gene is TRBJ2-2, the V gene TRBV5-1, with 7 bases aligning to TRBD2. J gave up 0 bases and V 4 bases, and 0 bases lay outside the gene matches. This CDR3 comprises 14 residues. Germline CDR1 and CDR2: SGHRS and YFSETQ. CDR3 nucleotide sequence: TGCGCCAGCAGCCGGGAGGCGAACACCGGGGAGCTGTTTTTT. Translating it yields CASSREANTGELFF.

This clone was counted a few times. The chain combines TRBV4-1 with TRBJ2-3; 7 bases match TRBD2. Germline CDR1 is MGHRA and CDR2 is YSYEKL. The CDR3 spans 16 residues. With 4 bases clipped from V and 2 bases from J, the junction kept 9 bases outside the gene matches. CDR3 nucleotide sequence: TGCGCCAGCAGCCCCGGGGGGTCGGGGGTCACAGATACGCAGTATTTT. It encodes CASSPGGSGVTDTQYF.

The chain couples TRBV5-4 to TRBJ1-2; 8 bases line up with TRBD1. J was trimmed by 5 bases and V by 3 bases; bases with no gene match: 9. The germline V gene encodes CDR1 SGHNT and CDR2 YYREEE (reference sequence). This CDR3 region has 15 residues. This chain's CDR3 is CASSSATGGIYGYTF. The CDR3, as DNA: TGTGCCAGCAGCTCAGCAACAGGGGGGATTTATGGCTACACCTTC.

This clone has only a few counts. The V call is TRBV5-1, the J call TRBJ2-3, with D perhaps TRBD2 (5 bases). Germline V gives CDR1 SGHRS, CDR2 YFSETQ. CDR3 length equals 14 residues. Trimming took off 4 bases at V and 3 bases at J, with 12 bases between the two ends. The CDR3 nucleotides read TGCGCCAGCAGCCCCTCCGCGGGTACAGATACGCAGTATTTT. Encoded protein: CASSPSAGTDTQYF.

V gene TRBV6-5 combines with J gene TRBJ1-4; no clear D gene. The CDR3 spans 15 residues. Per germline, CDR1 MNHEY and CDR2 SVGAGI. Between the trimmed V and J ends, which lost 2 bases and 0 bases, there was a span of 7 bases. In DNA form, the CDR3 reads TGTGCCAGCAGTTACGAGGGTGCAACTAATGAAAAACTGTTTTTT. It encodes CASSYEGATNEKLFF.

This rearrangement joins TRBV19 to TRBJ2-1; TRBD1 matches 8 bases. This CDR3 contains 18 residues. Unmatched junction bases numbered 18, after V lost 3 bases and J lost 8 bases. CDR1 and CDR2 (germline): LNHDA, SQIVND (reference sequence). As DNA, the CDR3 is TGTGCCAGTAGTATGCAGGGGGTTCCACCCGCGACAGGGGATGAGCAGTTCTTC. It specifies CASSMQGVPPATGDEQFF.

The CDR3 DNA reads TGTGCCAGCAGCGGACCGGGACAGGGGGGTTCACCCCTCCACTTT. Translating gives CASSGPGQGGSPLHF. V gene TRBV9 combines with J gene TRBJ1-6; 11 bases fit TRBD1. Per germline, CDR1 SGDLS and CDR2 YYNGEE. V shed 3 bases, J shed 9 bases, and the junction held 5 bases outside the gene matches. The CDR3 runs to 15 residues.

The chain is built from TRBV5-1 and TRBJ1-2; possibly TRBD1 for D (5 bases). The CDR3 is 13 amino acids. CDR1 is SGHRS and CDR2 is YFSETQ in the germline V gene. Trimming cost V 5 bases and J 8 bases, with 16 bases left between them. CDR3 DNA sequence: TGCGCCAGCAGTCGGGAGGGGTCGAACGGCTACACCTTC. Its translation is CASSREGSNGYTF.

The genes are TRBV4-2 and TRBJ2-1; 9 nucleotides line up with TRBD1. The CDR3 extends over 17 amino acids. The V segment lost 0 bases and the J segment 8 bases; nucleotides outside the gene matches: 11. Germline V gives CDR1 LGHNA, CDR2 YNFKEQ. The CDR3 nucleotides read TGTGCCAGCAGCCAAGATTTGGGGGGACAGGGTGGTGATGAGCAGTTCTTC. Translating gives CASSQDLGGQGGDEQFF.

This chain links TRBV11-2 with TRBJ2-5; 10 nucleotides line up with TRBD1. With V trimmed by 3 bases and J by 5 bases, 6 bases remained unmatched. The CDR3 runs 15 residues. Germline V gives CDR1 SGHAT, CDR2 FQNNGV. In DNA form, the CDR3 reads TGTGCCAGCAGCTTCCGGGGGACAGGGGACGAGACCCAGTACTTC. Protein: CASSFRGTGDETQYF.

The chain uses TRBV6-6 and TRBJ2-2; D remains unclear. The CDR3 is 16 amino acids. Germline V lookup: CDR1 MNHNY, CDR2 SVGAGI (reference sequence). V lost 5 bases to trimming and J lost 0 bases, with 13 bases between them. The CDR3 loop is CASSSRPSTNTGELFF. The CDR3 nucleotides are TGTGCCAGCAGTAGTCGCCCCAGTACGAACACCGGGGAGCTGTTTTTT.